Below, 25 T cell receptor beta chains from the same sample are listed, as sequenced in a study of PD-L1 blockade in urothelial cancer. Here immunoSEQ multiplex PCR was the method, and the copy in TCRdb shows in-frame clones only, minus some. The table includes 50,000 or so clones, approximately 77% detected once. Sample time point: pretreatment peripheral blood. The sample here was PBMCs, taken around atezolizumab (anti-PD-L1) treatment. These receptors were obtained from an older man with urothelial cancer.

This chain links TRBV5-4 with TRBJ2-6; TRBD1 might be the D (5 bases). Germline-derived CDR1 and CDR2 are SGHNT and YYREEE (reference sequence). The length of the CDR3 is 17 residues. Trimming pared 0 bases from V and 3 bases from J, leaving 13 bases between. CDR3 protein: CASSLEGTGVGANVLTF. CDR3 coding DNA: TGTGCCAGCAGCTTGGAGGGCACAGGAGTTGGGGCCAACGTCCTGACTTTC.

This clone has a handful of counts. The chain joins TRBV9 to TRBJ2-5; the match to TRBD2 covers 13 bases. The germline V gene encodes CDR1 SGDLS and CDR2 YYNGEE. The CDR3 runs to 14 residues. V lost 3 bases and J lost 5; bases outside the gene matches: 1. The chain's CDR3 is CASSATSGRETQYF. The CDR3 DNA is TGTGCCAGCAGCGCGACTAGCGGGAGGGAGACCCAGTACTTC.

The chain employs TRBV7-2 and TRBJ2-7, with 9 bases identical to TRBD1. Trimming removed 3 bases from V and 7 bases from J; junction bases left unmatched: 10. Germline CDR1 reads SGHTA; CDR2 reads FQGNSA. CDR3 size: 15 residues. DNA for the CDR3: TGTGCCAGCAGCTTGGGGACAGGGCTTTTGTGGGAGCAGTACTTC. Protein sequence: CASSLGTGLLWEQYF.

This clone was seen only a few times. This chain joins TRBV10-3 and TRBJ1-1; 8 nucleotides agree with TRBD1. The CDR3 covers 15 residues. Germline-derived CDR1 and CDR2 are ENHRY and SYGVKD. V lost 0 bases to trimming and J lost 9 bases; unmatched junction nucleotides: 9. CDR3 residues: CAISESGTGLAKAFF. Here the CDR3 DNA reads TGTGCCATCAGTGAGTCGGGGACAGGTCTTGCTAAAGCTTTCTTT.

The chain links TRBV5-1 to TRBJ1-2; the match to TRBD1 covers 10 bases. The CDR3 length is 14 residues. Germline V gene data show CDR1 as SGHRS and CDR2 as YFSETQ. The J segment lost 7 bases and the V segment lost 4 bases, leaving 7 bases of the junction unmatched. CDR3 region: CASSAGQGPFGYTF. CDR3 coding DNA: TGCGCCAGCAGCGCGGGACAGGGGCCCTTTGGCTACACCTTC.

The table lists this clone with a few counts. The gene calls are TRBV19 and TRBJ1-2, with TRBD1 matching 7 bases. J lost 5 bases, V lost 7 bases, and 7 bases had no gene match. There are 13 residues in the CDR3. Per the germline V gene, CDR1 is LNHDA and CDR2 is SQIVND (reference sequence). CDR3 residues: CASKGQKGYGYTF. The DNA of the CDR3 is TGTGCCAGTAAGGGACAGAAGGGATATGGCTACACCTTC.

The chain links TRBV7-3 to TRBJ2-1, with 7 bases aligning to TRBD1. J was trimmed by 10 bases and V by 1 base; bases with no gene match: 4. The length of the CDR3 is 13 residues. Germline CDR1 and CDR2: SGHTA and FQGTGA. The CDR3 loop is CASSLNRGSEQFF. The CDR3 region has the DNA TGTGCCAGCAGCTTAAACAGGGGATCCGAGCAGTTCTTC.

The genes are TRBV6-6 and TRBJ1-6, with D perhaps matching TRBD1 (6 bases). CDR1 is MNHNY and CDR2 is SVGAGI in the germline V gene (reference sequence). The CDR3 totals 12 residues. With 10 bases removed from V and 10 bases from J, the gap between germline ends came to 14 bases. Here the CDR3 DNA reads TGTGCCACCGGACAGCTTGGCTCACCCCTCCACTTT. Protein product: CATGQLGSPLHF.

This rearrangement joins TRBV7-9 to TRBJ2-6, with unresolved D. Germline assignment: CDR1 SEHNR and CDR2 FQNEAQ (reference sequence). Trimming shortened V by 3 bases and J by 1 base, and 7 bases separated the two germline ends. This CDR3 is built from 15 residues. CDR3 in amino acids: CASSFLRSGANVLTF. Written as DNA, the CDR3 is TGTGCCAGCAGCTTCCTACGTTCTGGGGCCAACGTCCTGACTTTC.

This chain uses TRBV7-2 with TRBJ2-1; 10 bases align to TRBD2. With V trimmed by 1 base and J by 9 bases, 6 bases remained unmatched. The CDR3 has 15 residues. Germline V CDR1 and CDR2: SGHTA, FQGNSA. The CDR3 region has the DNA TGTGCCAGCAGCTTAGGAGGCCTAGCGGGAGTTGAGCAGTTCTTC. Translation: CASSLGGLAGVEQFF.

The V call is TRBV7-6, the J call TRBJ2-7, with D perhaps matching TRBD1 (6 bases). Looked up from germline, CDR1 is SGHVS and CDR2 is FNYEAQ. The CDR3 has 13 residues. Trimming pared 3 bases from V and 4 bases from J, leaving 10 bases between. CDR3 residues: CASSFATGYEQYF. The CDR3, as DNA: TGTGCCAGCAGCTTCGCTACAGGGTACGAGCAGTACTTC.

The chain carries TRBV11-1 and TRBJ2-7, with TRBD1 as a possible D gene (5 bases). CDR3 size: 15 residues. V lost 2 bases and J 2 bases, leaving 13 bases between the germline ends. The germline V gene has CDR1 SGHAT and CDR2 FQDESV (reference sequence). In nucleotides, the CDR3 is TGTGCCAGCAGCTTACTTCAGGTAGGGGCCTACGAGCAGTACTTC. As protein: CASSLLQVGAYEQYF.

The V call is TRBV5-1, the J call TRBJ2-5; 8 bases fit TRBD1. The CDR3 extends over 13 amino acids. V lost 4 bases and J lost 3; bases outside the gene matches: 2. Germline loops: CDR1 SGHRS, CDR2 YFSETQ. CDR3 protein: CASSVTGEETQYF. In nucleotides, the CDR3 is TGCGCCAGCAGCGTGACAGGGGAAGAGACCCAGTACTTC.

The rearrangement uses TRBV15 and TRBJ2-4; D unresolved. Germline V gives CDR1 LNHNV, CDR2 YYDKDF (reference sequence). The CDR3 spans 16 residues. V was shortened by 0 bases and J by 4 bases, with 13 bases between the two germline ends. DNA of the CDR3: TGTGCCACCAGCAGAGATAGAACAGCCAGTAAAAACATTCAGTACTTC. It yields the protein CATSRDRTASKNIQYF.

DNA of the CDR3: TGTGCCAGCAGCTCAAGGACTAGCGGGGGGTATTCCTACAATGAGCAGTTCTTC. It translates to CASSSRTSGGYSYNEQFF. The chain combines TRBV5-4 with TRBJ2-1; 14 bases are a match to TRBD2. The ends lost 3 bases at V and 1 base at J; junction bases unmatched: 6. CDR1 SGHNT and CDR2 YYREEE come from the germline V gene (reference sequence). The CDR3 consists of 18 residues.

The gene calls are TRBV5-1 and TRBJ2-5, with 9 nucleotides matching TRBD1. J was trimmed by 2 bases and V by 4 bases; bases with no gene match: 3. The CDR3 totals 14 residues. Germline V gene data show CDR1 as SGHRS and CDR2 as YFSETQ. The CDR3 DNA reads TGCGCCAGCAGCGTGACAGGGGGGCAAGAGACCCAGTACTTC. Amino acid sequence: CASSVTGGQETQYF.

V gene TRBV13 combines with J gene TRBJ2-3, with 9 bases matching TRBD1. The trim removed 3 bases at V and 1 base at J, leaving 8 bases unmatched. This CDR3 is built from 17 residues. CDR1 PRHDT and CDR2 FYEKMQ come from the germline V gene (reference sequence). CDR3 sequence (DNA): TGTGCCAGCAGCTTTTTAAAACAGGGGGCGGGCACAGATACGCAGTATTTT. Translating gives CASSFLKQGAGTDTQYF. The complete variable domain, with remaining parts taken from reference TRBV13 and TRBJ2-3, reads AAGVIQSPRHLIKEKRETATLKCYPIPRHDTVYWYQQGPGQDPQFLISFYEKMQSDKGSIPDRFSAQQFSDYHSELNMSSLELGDSALYFCASSFLKQGAGTDTQYFGPGTRLTVL.

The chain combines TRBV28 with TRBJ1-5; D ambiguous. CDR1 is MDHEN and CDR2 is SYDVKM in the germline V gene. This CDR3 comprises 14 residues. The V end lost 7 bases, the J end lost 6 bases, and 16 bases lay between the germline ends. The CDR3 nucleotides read TGTGCCAGCACCTTCTCCGGGGTGGGTCAGCCCCAGCATTTT. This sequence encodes CASTFSGVGQPQHF.

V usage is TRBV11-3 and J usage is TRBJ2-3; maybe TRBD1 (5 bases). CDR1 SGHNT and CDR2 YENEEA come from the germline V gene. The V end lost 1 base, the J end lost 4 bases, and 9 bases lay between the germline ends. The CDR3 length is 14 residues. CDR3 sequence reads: CASSLGQSADTQYF. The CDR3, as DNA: TGTGCCAGCAGCTTAGGACAGTCAGCAGATACGCAGTATTTT.

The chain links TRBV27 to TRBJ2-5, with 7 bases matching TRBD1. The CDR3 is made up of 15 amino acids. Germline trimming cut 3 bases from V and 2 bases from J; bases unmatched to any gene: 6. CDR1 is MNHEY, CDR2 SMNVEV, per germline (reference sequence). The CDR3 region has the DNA TGTGCCAGCAGTTTTGTCAGGGGGACACAAGAGACCCAGTACTTC. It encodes CASSFVRGTQETQYF.

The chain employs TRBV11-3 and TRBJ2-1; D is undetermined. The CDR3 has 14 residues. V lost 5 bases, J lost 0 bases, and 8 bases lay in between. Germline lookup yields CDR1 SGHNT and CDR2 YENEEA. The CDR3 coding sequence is TGTGCCAGCAGCCTCGGCGGCTCCTACAATGAGCAGTTCTTC. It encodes CASSLGGSYNEQFF. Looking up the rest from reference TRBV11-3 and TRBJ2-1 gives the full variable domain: EAGVVQSPRYKIIEKKQPVAFWCNPISGHNTLYWYLQNLGQGPELLIRYENEEAVDDSQLPKDRFSAERLKGVDSTLKIQPAELGDSAVYLCASSLGGSYNEQFFGPGTRLTVL.

CDR3 amino acids: CASSVDRVGNRKTQYF. The DNA of the CDR3 is TGTGCCAGCAGTGTTGACAGGGTAGGGAATAGAAAGACCCAGTACTTC. The V and J genes are TRBV6-4 and TRBJ2-5; TRBD1 agrees at 7 bases. The J segment lost 6 bases and the V segment lost 4 bases, leaving 14 bases of the junction unmatched. CDR1 is MRHNA, CDR2 SNTAGT, per germline. The CDR3 consists of 16 residues.

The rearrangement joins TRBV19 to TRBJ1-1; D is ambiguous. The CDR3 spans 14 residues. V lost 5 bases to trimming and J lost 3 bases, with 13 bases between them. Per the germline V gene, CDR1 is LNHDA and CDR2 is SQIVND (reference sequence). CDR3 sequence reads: CASSPGLTHTEAFF. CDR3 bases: TGTGCCAGTAGTCCCGGACTGACCCACACTGAAGCTTTCTTT.

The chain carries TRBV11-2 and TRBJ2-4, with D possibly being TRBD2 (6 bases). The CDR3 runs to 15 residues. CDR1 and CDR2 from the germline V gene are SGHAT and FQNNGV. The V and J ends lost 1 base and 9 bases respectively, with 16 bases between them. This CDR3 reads CASSLASRRGSIQYF. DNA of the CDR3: TGTGCCAGCAGCTTAGCTTCCCGGAGGGGTAGCATTCAGTACTTC. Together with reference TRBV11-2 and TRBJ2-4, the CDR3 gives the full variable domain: EAGVAQSPRYKIIEKRQSVAFWCNPISGHATLYWYQQILGQGPKLLIQFQNNGVVDDSQLPKDRFSAERLKGVDSTLKIQPAKLEDSAVYLCASSLASRRGSIQYFGAGTRLSVL.

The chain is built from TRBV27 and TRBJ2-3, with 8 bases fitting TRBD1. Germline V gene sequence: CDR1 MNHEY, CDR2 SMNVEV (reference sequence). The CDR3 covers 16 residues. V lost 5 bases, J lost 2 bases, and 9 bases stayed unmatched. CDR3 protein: CASSLQGARHTDTQYF. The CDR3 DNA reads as TGTGCCAGCAGTCTCCAGGGGGCAAGGCACACAGATACGCAGTATTTT.